Presented here are 15 T cell receptor beta chains from one specimen sequenced in a study of OX40 agonist ivuxolimab in advanced cancers. The protocol was immunoSEQ multiplex PCR, while the TCRdb copy is restricted to in-frame clones and leaves out a portion. The sample contains approximately 78,000 clones, about 87% of which appear only once. Sequenced here: CD4+ or CD8+ T cells sorted from blood, sampled in a trial of the OX40 agonist ivuxolimab. The receptors come from an adult with an advanced solid tumor such as melanoma, head and neck, liver or kidney cancer.

V is TRBV5-1 and J is TRBJ2-1; D unclear. This CDR3 has 15 amino acids. Trimming shortened V by 1 base and J by 1 base, and 9 bases separated the two germline ends. Germline-derived CDR1 and CDR2 are SGHRS and YFSETQ. The CDR3, as DNA: TGCGCCAGCAGCTTGCCCCTTGGTTCCTACAATGAGCAGTTCTTC. It codes for CASSLPLGSYNEQFF.

Concerning this clone itself: Germline and junction disagree at one end, which may indicate a read error. This chain joins TRBV28 and TRBJ2-5; 7 bases are shared with TRBD1. The CDR3 has 12 amino acids. Germline V gene lookup returns CDR1 MDHEN and CDR2 SYDVKM. The CDR3 region has the DNA TGTGCCTGCAGGGACAGTCAAGAGACCCAGTACTTC. Translating it yields CACRDSQETQYF. Full variable domain (missing parts from reference TRBV28 and TRBJ2-5): DVKVTQSSRYLVKRTGEKVFLECVQDMDHENMFWYRQDPGLGLRLIYFSYDVKMKEKGDIPEGYSVSREKKERFSLILESASTNQTSMYLCACRDSQETQYFGPGTRLLVL.

The rearrangement joins TRBV28 to TRBJ1-2, with D possibly TRBD1 on 5 matching bases. Per the germline V gene, CDR1 is MDHEN and CDR2 is SYDVKM. This CDR3 is built from 12 residues. Trimming took 2 bases from V and 5 from J, leaving 6 bases between them. In nucleotides, the CDR3 is TGTGCCAGCAGTTTAGAGGGGTATGGCTACACCTTC. As protein: CASSLEGYGYTF.

This chain joins TRBV9 and TRBJ2-2; 8 nucleotides agree with TRBD2. The CDR3 runs 15 residues. CDR1 is SGDLS, CDR2 YYNGEE, per germline. Trimming took 0 bases from V and 8 from J; bases not matched to a gene: 6. The CDR3: CASSVAQTSGGELFF. In DNA, the CDR3 is TGTGCCAGCAGCGTAGCTCAAACTAGCGGTGGGGAGCTGTTTTTT.

V gene TRBV4-2 combines with J gene TRBJ1-1; D perhaps matches TRBD1 (6 bases). Deletions cut 0 bases from V and 3 bases from J, with 14 bases between. The CDR3 runs 16 residues. CDR1 and CDR2 from the germline V gene are LGHNA and YNFKEQ. The CDR3 here is CASSQEPRGVDTEAFF. CDR3 DNA sequence: TGTGCCAGCAGCCAAGAACCAAGGGGGGTTGACACTGAAGCTTTCTTT.

J is TRBJ1-4 and V is TRBV6-5; D might be TRBD1 (5 bases). From germline, CDR1 is MNHEY and CDR2 SVGAGI. Trimming took 2 bases from V and 8 from J, leaving 15 bases between them. This CDR3 is 15 amino acids long. CDR3 region: CASSYSWQGGEKLFF. Written as DNA, the CDR3 is TGTGCCAGCAGTTACAGCTGGCAGGGAGGGGAAAAACTGTTTTTT.

The chain carries TRBV7-6 and TRBJ1-3, with 8 nucleotides matching TRBD1. V was clipped by 3 bases and J by 2 bases; unmatched bases: 9. CDR1 is SGHVS and CDR2 is FNYEAQ in the germline V gene. The CDR3 totals 17 residues. CDR3 nucleotide sequence: TGTGCCAGCAGCTTGACCGGACAGGGCCCGGCTGGAAACACCATATATTTT. Its protein is CASSLTGQGPAGNTIYF. The complete variable domain, with remaining parts taken from reference TRBV7-6 and TRBJ1-3, reads GAGVSQSPRYKVTKRGQDVALRCDPISGHVSLYWYRQALGQGPEFLTYFNYEAQQDKSGLPNDRFSAERPEGSISTLTIQRTEQRDSAMYRCASSLTGQGPAGNTIYFGEGSWLTVV.

CDR3 bases: TGTGCCAGCAGTCCCCGGTTTGGCTACACCTTC. Its protein is CASSPRFGYTF. The chain employs TRBV28 and TRBJ1-2; D is uncertain. This CDR3 has 11 amino acids. V lost 5 bases to trimming and J lost 7 bases, with 8 bases between them. Per germline, CDR1 MDHEN and CDR2 SYDVKM.

The chain uses TRBV27 and TRBJ1-2, with 8 bases matching TRBD1. Unmatched junction bases numbered 12, after V lost 8 bases and J lost 7 bases. The CDR3 runs 14 residues. Germline V gene lookup returns CDR1 MNHEY and CDR2 SMNVEV (reference sequence). The CDR3 sequence: CASSNTDRVTGYTF. For the CDR3, the DNA is TGTGCCAGCTCCAATACGGACAGGGTGACTGGCTACACCTTC.

The rearrangement uses TRBV19 and TRBJ2-3; 8 bases align to TRBD2. Germline values: CDR1 LNHDA, CDR2 SQIVND (reference sequence). The CDR3 covers 15 residues. After removal of 5 bases from V and 9 bases from J, the junction contained 13 bases not matched to a gene. CDR3 coding DNA: TGTGCCAGTAGTGGAACTAGCGGAGGCGGGCGGACGCAGTATTTT. This gives the protein CASSGTSGGGRTQYF.

The chain has TRBV19 and TRBJ1-2; D is uncertain. The CDR3 has 15 residues. The ends were cut back, 5 bases at V and 2 bases at J, with 15 bases in the middle. Germline CDR1 is LNHDA and CDR2 is SQIVND (reference sequence). The CDR3 is CASSPREWTNYGYTF. The CDR3 DNA is TGTGCCAGTAGTCCGCGGGAATGGACCAACTATGGCTACACCTTC. Combining the CDR3 with reference TRBV19 and TRBJ1-2 gives the whole variable domain DGGITQSPKYLFRKEGQNVTLSCEQNLNHDAMYWYRQDPGQGLRLIYYSQIVNDFQKGDIAEGYSVSREKKESFPLTVTSAQKNPTAFYLCASSPREWTNYGYTFGSGTRLTVV.

The chain recombines TRBV7-2 with TRBJ2-5; D is unclear. The V end was cut by 5 bases, the J end by 0 bases, with 13 bases between. Germline V gene data show CDR1 as SGHTA and CDR2 as FQGNSA. The CDR3 is made up of 15 amino acids. The CDR3 spells CASSPRAGYQETQYF. CDR3 in DNA: TGTGCCAGCAGCCCGCGAGCCGGGTACCAAGAGACCCAGTACTTC.

The V and J genes are TRBV11-2 and TRBJ1-1; D is undetermined. Germline V gene lookup returns CDR1 SGHAT and CDR2 FQNNGV. V gave up 2 bases and J gave up 4 bases, with 5 bases separating them. The CDR3 sequence is 12 residues long. CDR3 sequence (DNA): TGTGCCAGCAGCTTAACGCTCACTGAAGCTTTCTTT. Amino acid sequence: CASSLTLTEAFF. The entire variable domain, with the rest obtained from reference TRBV11-2 and TRBJ1-1, is as follows: EAGVAQSPRYKIIEKRQSVAFWCNPISGHATLYWYQQILGQGPKLLIQFQNNGVVDDSQLPKDRFSAERLKGVDSTLKIQPAKLEDSAVYLCASSLTLTEAFFGQGTRLTVV.

This chain joins TRBV28 and TRBJ1-5; D is ambiguous. Trimming left V 6 bases short and J 3 bases short, with 12 bases between. Germline assignment: CDR1 MDHEN and CDR2 SYDVKM. This CDR3 comprises 14 residues. For the CDR3, the DNA is TGTGCCAGCAGGGAGTCCGGACCCAATCAGCCCCAGCATTTT. This encodes CASRESGPNQPQHF.

This chain links TRBV4-3 with TRBJ2-3, with TRBD1 identical over 12 bases. The CDR3 length is 15 residues. CDR1 LGHNA and CDR2 YSLEER come from the germline V gene. V gave up 5 bases and J gave up 6 bases; unmatched junction bases: 6. In nucleotides, the CDR3 is TGCGCCAGCAGCGGGACAGGGGGCGAAGTTGATACGCAGTATTTT. Amino acid sequence: CASSGTGGEVDTQYF.